This TCR beta chain was recovered during a study of T cell repertoires in cytomegalovirus infection. Study summary: An indication of both CMV infection and matching HLA type came from public TCR beta signatures. General study results and limits: The study identified carriers of CMV plus the relevant HLA from cumulative public TCR beta family frequency. Across the ex vivo response, the dominant clonotypes were HLA-C-restricted CMV-specific TCR beta clonotypes.

This clonotype has a handful of counts. The antigen remains unidentified. Using its own MiXCR run on the reads, TCRdb lists one record per CDR3 protein. Of a few hundred thousand distinct CDR3 sequences in the sample, around 15% were seen once. J lost 4 bases, V lost 6 bases, and 4 bases had no gene match. Germline values: CDR1 ENHRY, CDR2 SYGVKD. This CDR3 is 13 amino acids long. This receptor was identified in a human donor in good health (CMV status not recorded). Some clones in this sample may be carry-over from other donors' samples. The chain recombines TRBV10-3 with TRBJ2-7, with 9 bases identical to TRBD1. The sequenced sample consisted of CD8+ T cells from PBMCs. The CDR3 spells CAIRGDRVYEQYF. CDR3 sequence (DNA): TGTGCCATCAGAGGGGACAGGGTGTACGAGCAGTACTTC.